These T cell receptor beta chains were read from a single sample in a study of cytomegalovirus exposure and HLA in healthy donors. Generated by immunoSEQ multiplex PCR, the TCRdb table keeps only in-frame clones and is missing some. The table shows around 250,000 clones, with roughly 88% occurring only once. What was sequenced was PBMCs. These receptor sequences come from a woman aged 30 to 39 in good health and CMV-seronegative. CDR3s include the opening cysteine and the closing phenylalanine or tryptophan. The D gene is left open where the match is weak. Clone size is shown for a subset of rows, as once, few, many or a class of expanded clone.

length: 16; V: TRBV4-3; D: .; size: .; J: TRBJ2-7; DNA: TGCGCCAGCAGCCAAGATGCGTGGTCTGATTACTACGAGCAGTACTTC; CDR3: CASSQDAWSDYYEQYF
length: 18; V: TRBV28; D: .; size: .; J: TRBJ2-7; DNA: TGTGCCAGCAGTTTATTACCGCCTGACAGTTCCCGACCCTACGAGCAGTACTTC; CDR3: CASSLLPPDSSRPYEQYF
length: 13; V: TRBV7-6; D: .; size: once; J: TRBJ2-7; DNA: TGTGCCAGCAGCTTCGGCAGCTCCTACGAGCAGTACTTC; CDR3: CASSFGSSYEQYF
length: 13; V: TRBV6-5; D: .; size: .; J: TRBJ2-3; DNA: TGTGCCAGCACTCCTATGAGGGGGGATACGCAGTATTTT; CDR3: CASTPMRGDTQYF
length: 15; V: TRBV7-9; D: TRBD1; size: once; J: TRBJ1-2; DNA: TGTGCCAGCAGGATATCAGGGGGCGCGGACTATGGCTACACCTTC; CDR3: CASRISGGADYGYTF
length: 12; V: TRBV29-1; D: .; size: .; J: TRBJ2-1; DNA: TGCAGCGTTGAATCCGTTTTGGATGAGCAGTTCTTC; CDR3: CSVESVLDEQFF
length: 17; V: TRBV4-2; D: .; size: .; J: TRBJ1-3; DNA: TGTGCCAGCAGCCAAGACCGGTCCGGACTACTTGGAAACACCATATATTTT; CDR3: CASSQDRSGLLGNTIYF
length: 15; V: TRBV27; D: .; size: .; J: TRBJ2-3; DNA: TGTGCCAGCAGTTTAATGGGTCAGGGGCGAGATACGCAGTATTTT; CDR3: CASSLMGQGRDTQYF
length: 15; V: TRBV27; D: .; size: .; J: TRBJ2-1; DNA: TGTGCCAGCAGTCCAAATCTCGGGTCCTACAATGAGCAGTTCTTC; CDR3: CASSPNLGSYNEQFF
length: 13; V: TRBV4-2; D: .; size: .; J: TRBJ2-7; DNA: TGTGCCAGCAGCCAAGGGGGGTCCTACGAGCAGTACTTC; CDR3: CASSQGGSYEQYF
length: 17; V: TRBV6-1; D: .; size: .; J: TRBJ2-3; DNA: TGTGCCAGCAGTGAAATGTTGGTGGGAGCCTTCACAGATACGCAGTATTTT; CDR3: CASSEMLVGAFTDTQYF
length: 17; V: TRBV5-1; D: TRBD1; size: .; J: TRBJ1-2; DNA: TGCGCCAGCAGCACCGGGACAGGGGGCGTTACCACCTATGGCTACACCTTC; CDR3: CASSTGTGGVTTYGYTF
length: 15; V: TRBV15; D: .; size: .; J: TRBJ2-1; DNA: TGTGCCACCAGCAGAGATCTGGTCAGCCACAATGAGCAGTTCTTC; CDR3: CATSRDLVSHNEQFF
length: 12; V: TRBV5-1; D: .; size: .; J: TRBJ1-2; DNA: TGCGCCAGCAGCTACAGTCCCCCCGGCTACACCTTC; CDR3: CASSYSPPGYTF
length: 14; V: TRBV7-9; D: .; size: .; J: TRBJ2-5; DNA: TGTGCCAGCAGCTTCACCGGGGGCGCGGAGACCCAGTACTTC; CDR3: CASSFTGGAETQYF
length: 16; V: TRBV28; D: .; size: .; J: TRBJ2-1; DNA: TGTGCCAGCAGTTATAGCCTGTCGGGATCTTACAATGAGCAGTTCTTC; CDR3: CASSYSLSGSYNEQFF
length: 15; V: TRBV28; D: .; size: once; J: TRBJ2-1; DNA: TGTGCCAGCAGTTTAGGGGACGGAGCCTACAATGAGCAGTTCTTC; CDR3: CASSLGDGAYNEQFF
length: 15; V: TRBV4-3; D: TRBD1; size: .; J: TRBJ2-2; DNA: TGCGCCAGCAGCCCCGGGACAGGGATCACCGGGGAGCTGTTTTTT; CDR3: CASSPGTGITGELFF
length: 12; V: TRBV29-1; D: .; size: few; J: TRBJ2-7; DNA: TGCAGCGTTCGGGACGCACCGGGGGAGCAGTACTTC; CDR3: CSVRDAPGEQYF
length: 15; V: TRBV28; D: .; size: .; J: TRBJ1-2; DNA: TGTGCCAGCAGCAACCGAGGGCCGTCGGACTATGGCTACACCTTC; CDR3: CASSNRGPSDYGYTF
length: 16; V: TRBV18; D: TRBD1; size: .; J: TRBJ2-1; DNA: TGTGCCAGCTCACCACAGGACAGGAGCTCCTACAATGAGCAGTTCTTC; CDR3: CASSPQDRSSYNEQFF
length: 16; V: TRBV5-4; D: .; size: .; J: TRBJ2-2; DNA: TGTGCCAGCAGCTTGGAGGCGCGTTCGAACACCGGGGAGCTGTTTTTT; CDR3: CASSLEARSNTGELFF
length: 14; V: TRBV4-3; D: TRBD1; size: .; J: TRBJ2-7; DNA: TGCGCCAGCAGCCAAGGGGCAGGGGGCTACGAGCAGTACTTC; CDR3: CASSQGAGGYEQYF
length: 17; V: TRBV28; D: TRBD1; size: .; J: TRBJ2-7; DNA: TGTGCCAGCAGTTTATATTCAGCTACGGACAGGGAAAGCGAGCAGTACTTC; CDR3: CASSLYSATDRESEQYF
length: 14; V: TRBV19; D: .; size: few; J: TRBJ1-2; DNA: TGTGCCAGTAGTATAGATCTGAGTCCACTAGGCTACACCTTC; CDR3: CASSIDLSPLGYTF
length: 14; V: TRBV28; D: TRBD1; size: .; J: TRBJ1-2; DNA: TGTGCCAGCAGTACGGGACAGGGGCTAGCGGGCTACACCTTC; CDR3: CASSTGQGLAGYTF
length: 14; V: TRBV11-2; D: .; size: .; J: TRBJ2-5; DNA: TGTGCCAGCAGCAGGGGGAGTTCCCAAGAGACCCAGTACTTC; CDR3: CASSRGSSQETQYF
length: 14; V: TRBV28; D: .; size: .; J: TRBJ1-5; DNA: TGTGCCAGCACCTTGCCCCGGTCCCAATCGCCCCAGCATTTT; CDR3: CASTLPRSQSPQHF
length: 14; V: TRBV7-3; D: .; size: .; J: TRBJ1-1; DNA: TGTGCCAGCAGCTTAATGGGCCCGAACACTGAAGCTTTCTTT; CDR3: CASSLMGPNTEAFF
length: 15; V: TRBV11-2; D: TRBD2; size: .; J: TRBJ2-7; DNA: TGTGCCAGCAGCTTAGATGGCGGGAGTCGGTACGAGCAGTACTTC; CDR3: CASSLDGGSRYEQYF
length: 16; V: TRBV14; D: TRBD1; size: .; J: TRBJ2-7; DNA: TGTGCCAGCAGCCCCCTCGCCGGGACAGGGGATAACGAGCAGTACTTC; CDR3: CASSPLAGTGDNEQYF
length: 13; V: TRBV29-1; D: TRBD2; size: .; J: TRBJ2-5; DNA: TGCAGCGAGGTAGCGGGAGTAGGCGAGACCCAGTACTTC; CDR3: CSEVAGVGETQYF
length: 13; V: TRBV6-1; D: .; size: .; J: TRBJ1-2; DNA: TGTGCCAGCAGTGTGGCAGGGCCCTATGGCTACACCTTC; CDR3: CASSVAGPYGYTF
length: 14; V: TRBV27; D: TRBD1; size: .; J: TRBJ2-2; DNA: TGTGCCAGCAGTTTAGCAGGGGGCACCGGGGAGCTGTTTTTT; CDR3: CASSLAGGTGELFF
length: 11; V: TRBV9; D: .; size: .; J: TRBJ1-3; DNA: TGTGCCAGCAGCTCTGGAAACACCATATATTTT; CDR3: CASSSGNTIYF
length: 15; V: TRBV10-3; D: TRBD1; size: .; J: TRBJ2-7; DNA: TGTGCCATCAGTGAGCTCGTGACAGGGTTCCACGAGCAGTACTTC; CDR3: CAISELVTGFHEQYF
length: 17; V: TRBV25-1; D: .; size: .; J: TRBJ1-4; DNA: TGTGCCAGCAGTGAATTAACAGGGCAGGGAACTAATGAAAAACTGTTTTTT; CDR3: CASSELTGQGTNEKLFF
length: 13; V: TRBV11-2; D: .; size: .; J: TRBJ2-5; DNA: TGTGCCAGCAGCCGACGAGGTCAAGAGACCCAGTACTTC; CDR3: CASSRRGQETQYF
length: 15; V: TRBV29-1; D: .; size: once; J: TRBJ2-1; DNA: TGCAGCGTTGAAGACGGGGTAGGGGGATCGTATGAGCAGTTCTTC; CDR3: CSVEDGVGGSYEQFF
length: 13; V: TRBV19; D: .; size: .; J: TRBJ2-3; DNA: TGTGCCAGTAGTAAGACACTTATAGATACGCAGTATTTT; CDR3: CASSKTLIDTQYF
length: 16; V: TRBV10-2; D: TRBD2; size: .; J: TRBJ2-1; DNA: TGCGCCAGCAATGGACTAGCGGGACCAAGAGACAATGAGCAGTTCTTC; CDR3: CASNGLAGPRDNEQFF
length: 17; V: TRBV28; D: TRBD2; size: once; J: TRBJ2-3; DNA: TGTGCCAGCAGTCCCACCTCCGGGACTAGCGGGAGTGATACGCAGTATTTT; CDR3: CASSPTSGTSGSDTQYF